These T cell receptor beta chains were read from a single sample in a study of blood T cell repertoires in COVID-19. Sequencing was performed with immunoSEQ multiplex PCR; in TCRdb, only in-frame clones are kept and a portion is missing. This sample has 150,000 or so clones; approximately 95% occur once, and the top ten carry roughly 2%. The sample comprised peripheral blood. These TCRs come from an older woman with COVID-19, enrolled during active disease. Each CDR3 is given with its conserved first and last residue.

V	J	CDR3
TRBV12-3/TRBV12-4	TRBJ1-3	CASSQGTGNTIYF
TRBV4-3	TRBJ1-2	CASSQDQAYGYTF
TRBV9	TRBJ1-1	CASNSFGLNTEAFF
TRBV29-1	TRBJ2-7	CSVEPTGGSYEQYF
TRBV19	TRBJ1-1	CASIQDRGRTEAFF
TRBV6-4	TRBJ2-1	CASSDGENNEQFF
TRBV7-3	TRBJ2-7	CASSASGLPKEQYF
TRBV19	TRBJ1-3	CASSTTFDRGNTIYF
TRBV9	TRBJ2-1	CASSVPGTAEQFF
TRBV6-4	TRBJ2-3	CASSRDRSTDTQYF
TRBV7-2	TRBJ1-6	CASSLGGLISNSPLHF
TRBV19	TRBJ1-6	CATWGTGNSPLHF
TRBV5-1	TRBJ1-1	CASSLVSGRTEAFF
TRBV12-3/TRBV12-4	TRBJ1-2	CASSPQGNYGYTF
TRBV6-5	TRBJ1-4	CASRGVPNEKLFF
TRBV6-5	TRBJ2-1	CASSLQRGGTDEQFF
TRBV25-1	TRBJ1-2	CASSEYHEVPYTF
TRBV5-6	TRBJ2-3	CASRTRPTDFTDTQYF
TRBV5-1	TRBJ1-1	CASSLVPENTEAFF
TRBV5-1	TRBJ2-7	CASSPDTGTANYEQYF
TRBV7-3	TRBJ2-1	CASSPLRSIDNEQFF
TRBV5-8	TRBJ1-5	CASSLHRGFNQPQHF
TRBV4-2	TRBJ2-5	CASSQGGRTDQETQYF
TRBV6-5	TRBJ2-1	CAHSLGTPRDEQFF
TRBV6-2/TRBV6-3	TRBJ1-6	CASSRPRPGFGSPLHF
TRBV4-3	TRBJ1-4	CASSQDWAGTQKLFF
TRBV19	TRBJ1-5	CASSIDRESNQPQHF
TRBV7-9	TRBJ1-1	CASSLAVRPYTEAFF
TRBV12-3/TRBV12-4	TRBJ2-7	CASSYGGAYEQYF
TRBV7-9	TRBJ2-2	CASSPPLDRSNTGELFF
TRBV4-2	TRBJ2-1	CASSLQTSGGSSYNEQFF
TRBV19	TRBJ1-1	CASSTAAPNTEAFF
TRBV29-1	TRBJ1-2	CSVEISYGYTF